Sequencing of this T cell receptor beta chain was carried out in a study of cytomegalovirus exposure and HLA in healthy donors. Turning to the study itself: There were fewer than 130 million unique TCR beta sequences, drawn from about 190 million T cells, in an earlier analysis.

The PCR made use of 60 Vbeta and 13 Jbeta primers. This table comes from immunoSEQ multiplex PCR, and its TCRdb copy is limited to in-frame clones, with some not included. In all, the sample yields 150,000 to 200,000 clones. V lost 3 bases and J 5 bases, leaving 7 bases between the germline ends. Per the germline V gene, CDR1 is DFQATT and CDR2 is SNEGSKA (reference sequence). This CDR3 is built from 11 residues. Sequenced sample: PBMCs. The TCR comes from a man aged 25-45 years in good health and CMV-seronegative. The chain is built from TRBV20-1 and TRBJ1-2; D unclear. This chain's CDR3 is CSASTGYGYTF. CDR3 DNA: TGCAGTGCTAGTACGGGGTATGGCTACACCTTC.